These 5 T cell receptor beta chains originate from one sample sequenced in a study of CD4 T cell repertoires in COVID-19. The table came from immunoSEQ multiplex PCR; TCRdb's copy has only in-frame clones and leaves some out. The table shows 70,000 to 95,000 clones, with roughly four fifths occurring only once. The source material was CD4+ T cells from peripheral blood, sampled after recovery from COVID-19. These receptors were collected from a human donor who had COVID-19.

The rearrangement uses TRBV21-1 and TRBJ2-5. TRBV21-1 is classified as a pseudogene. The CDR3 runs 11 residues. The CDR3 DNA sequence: TGTGCCAGCAGCAAGCCAGAGACCCAGTACTTC. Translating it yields CASSKPETQYF.

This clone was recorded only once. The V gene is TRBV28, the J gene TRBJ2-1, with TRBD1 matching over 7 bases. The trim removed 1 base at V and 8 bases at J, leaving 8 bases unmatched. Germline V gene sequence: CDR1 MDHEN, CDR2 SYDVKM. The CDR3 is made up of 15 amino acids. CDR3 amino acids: CASSLYDREGDEQFF. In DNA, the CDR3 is TGTGCCAGCAGTTTATATGACAGGGAAGGTGATGAGCAGTTCTTC.

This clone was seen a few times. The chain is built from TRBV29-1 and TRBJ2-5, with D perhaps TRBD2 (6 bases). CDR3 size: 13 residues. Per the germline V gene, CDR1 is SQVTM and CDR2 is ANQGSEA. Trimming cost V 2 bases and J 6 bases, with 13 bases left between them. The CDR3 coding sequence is TGCAGCGTTGAACCCGGGGGAATTAAGACCCAGTACTTC. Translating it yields CSVEPGGIKTQYF.

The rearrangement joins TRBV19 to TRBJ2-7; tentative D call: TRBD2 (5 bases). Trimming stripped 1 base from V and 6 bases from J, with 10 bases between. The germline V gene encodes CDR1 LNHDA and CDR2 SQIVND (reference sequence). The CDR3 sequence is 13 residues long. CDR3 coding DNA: TGTGCCAGTAGTATAGTCCCCGGGGTCGAGCAGTACTTC. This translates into CASSIVPGVEQYF.

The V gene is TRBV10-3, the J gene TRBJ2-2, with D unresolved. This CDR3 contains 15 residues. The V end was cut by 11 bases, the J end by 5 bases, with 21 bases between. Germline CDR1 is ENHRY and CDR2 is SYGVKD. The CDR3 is CAVLNGPPRTGELFF. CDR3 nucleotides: TGTGCCGTACTAAACGGGCCCCCGAGGACCGGGGAGCTGTTTTTT.